This TCR beta chain came from a study of blood T cells in healthy people across ages. The study, taken as a whole, reports: It was held that diversity estimates obtained from one million T cells represented underestimates. Relative to aged donors, long-lived donors carried more naive CD4+ cells and displayed higher diversity.

It was with a sample-barcoded 5' primer and a J-beta primer mix that a second PCR of about 6 to 12 cycles was run. TCRdb used MiXCR to reprocess the 5' RACE reads, holding one entry per CDR3 protein. The sample has 550,000 to 650,000 distinct CDR3 sequences, roughly 30% seen once; the top ten hold more than 15%. The CDR3 consists of 14 residues. CDR1 and CDR2 from the germline V gene are GTSNPN and SVGIG (reference sequence). Trimming pared 4 bases from V and 2 bases from J, leaving 15 bases between. This clonotype has a count of ten or more. What it binds is not known. The chain employs TRBV30 and TRBJ2-7; tentative D call: TRBD2 (5 bases). Sequencing was done on a sample of blood. This clonotype was obtained from a woman of 80 years or more in good health. CDR3 bases: TGTGCCTGGACTCATGAGAGGGTAGCCTACGAGCAGTACTTC. Its translation is CAWTHERVAYEQYF.